The 2 T cell receptor beta chains below come from one sample, sequenced in a study of chemoradiotherapy in HPV16-positive cancers. Profiling relied on immunoSEQ multiplex PCR, and the TCRdb table lists in-frame clones only, not all of them. The sample lists about 25,000 clones, just over 90% occurring once. Material: blood, obtained from a patient who underwent chemoradiotherapy. Source of these receptors: a human donor with HPV-associated anogenital cancer.

This clone was counted once. The chain is built from TRBV9 and TRBJ2-1; 7 bases are shared with TRBD1. Germline V gene lookup returns CDR1 SGDLS and CDR2 YYNGEE. This CDR3 is built from 14 residues. The V gene end was trimmed by 3 bases and the J gene end by 7 bases; junction bases not matched to a gene: 7. The CDR3 reads CASSAKTGINEQFF. The DNA of the CDR3 is TGTGCCAGCAGCGCTAAGACAGGGATAAATGAGCAGTTCTTC.

The chain combines TRBV6-5 with TRBJ2-2; 9 positions agree with TRBD1. This CDR3 contains 15 residues. The germline V gene encodes CDR1 MNHEY and CDR2 SVGAGI. The junction had 5 bases not matched to a gene; V was cut back by 1 base and J by 8 bases. The DNA of the CDR3 is TGTGCCAGCAGTTACTGGGACAGGGTTTCGGGGGAGCTGTTTTTT. It codes for CASSYWDRVSGELFF.